The present T cell receptor (beta chain) was sequenced within a study of identical twins. From the 5' RACE reads, TCRdb called clonotypes with MiXCR, one entry per CDR3 protein. The data show hundreds of thousands of distinct CDR3 sequences, with approximately 6.1% seen just once and under 2% held by the top ten. This CDR3 contains 15 residues. Looked up from germline, CDR1 is MNHNS and CDR2 is SASEGT. Trimming took off 3 bases at V and 7 bases at J, with 15 bases between the two ends. The V and J genes are TRBV6-1 and TRBJ1-4; tentative D call: TRBD1 (6 bases). This clonotype was sampled from a man aged 18 to 35 in good health. The sequencing input was naive T cells sorted from blood. DNA for the CDR3: TGTGCCAGCAGTGAGTTGGGGGGCGTTCTTGAAAAACTGTTTTTT. This gives the protein CASSELGGVLEKLFF.